This T cell receptor (beta chain) was captured by sequencing in a study of control samples from healthy donors and cancer patients. V lost 5 bases, J lost 8 bases, and 12 bases lay in between. Germline V gives CDR1 ENHRY, CDR2 SYGVKD. The CDR3 sequence is 12 residues long. The repertoire was sequenced with immunoSEQ multiplex PCR; TCRdb's copy has only in-frame clones and lacks some. The data contain 60,000 to 75,000 clones, roughly nine tenths of them singletons. This sequence originates from a man aged 60 to 69 with colorectal cancer. The sequencing sample was made of PBMCs. The chain has TRBV10-3 and TRBJ1-2; D remains unclear. CDR3 nucleotide sequence: TGTGCCATCAGTCTATCAGATTTCGGCTACACCTTC. Translation: CAISLSDFGYTF.